These 23 T cell receptor beta chains came from one sample sequenced in a study of blood T cell repertoires in COVID-19. Clones were sequenced by immunoSEQ multiplex PCR, and TCRdb holds only the in-frame ones, with some missing. The table includes 180,000 or so clones, about 85% detected once. Sequenced sample: peripheral blood. These receptors came from a person aged 70 to 85 with COVID-19, enrolled during active disease.

J is TRBJ2-1 and V is TRBV7-3; TRBD2 matches 14 bases. V lost 4 bases, J lost 6 bases, and 5 bases stayed unmatched. Germline V CDR1 and CDR2: SGHTA, FQGTGA. CDR3 length: 16 residues. The CDR3 bases are TGTGCCAGCAGCTATGGACTAGCGGGGGGCTTCAATGAGCAGTTCTTC. Translation gives CASSYGLAGGFNEQFF.

The chain combines TRBV7-3 with TRBJ1-6, with TRBD1 as a possible D gene (6 bases). This CDR3 is built from 13 residues. Deletions cut 5 bases from V and 7 bases from J, with 9 bases between. The germline V gene encodes CDR1 SGHTA and CDR2 FQGTGA. In DNA form, the CDR3 reads TGTGCCAGCAGCACCACAGGGAATTCACCCCTCCACTTT. The encoded protein is CASSTTGNSPLHF.

J is TRBJ2-1 and V is TRBV28, with D maybe TRBD1 (6 bases). Germline lookup yields CDR1 MDHEN and CDR2 SYDVKM. Trimming removed 6 bases at V and 8 bases at J, with 11 bases between. The length of the CDR3 is 12 residues. The CDR3 loop is CASRTGPHEQFF. CDR3 nucleotides: TGTGCCAGCAGAACAGGGCCCCATGAGCAGTTCTTC.

To note about this clone: A read error may account for a junction end that differs from germline. This rearrangement joins TRBV6-2 or TRBV6-3 to TRBJ2-1, with 8 bases lining up with TRBD2. The CDR3 runs to 17 residues. Germline values: CDR1 MNHEY, CDR2 SVGEGT. CDR3 nucleotides: TGTGCCAGCAGTTACCCCCAGGGACTAGATTCCTCCAATGAGCAGTTCTTC. Amino acid sequence: CASSYPQGLDSSNEQFF.

The chain combines TRBV7-9 with TRBJ1-6; TRBD1 might be the D (5 bases). CDR3 size: 14 residues. In germline, CDR1 is SEHNR, CDR2 FQNEAQ (reference sequence). Trimming took 3 bases from V and 7 from J, leaving 10 bases between them. CDR3 region: CASSFGGMNSPLHF. The CDR3 nucleotides read TGTGCCAGCAGCTTCGGGGGGATGAATTCACCCCTCCACTTT.

The chain recombines TRBV7-9 with TRBJ2-7; TRBD1 agrees at 9 bases. V trimming: 1 base; J trimming: 6 bases; junction bases outside the gene matches: 7. This CDR3 has 15 amino acids. The germline gives CDR1 SEHNR, CDR2 FQNEAQ (reference sequence). This CDR3 is CASSLVVQGATEQYF. The CDR3 region has the DNA TGTGCCAGCAGCTTAGTAGTACAGGGGGCCACCGAGCAGTACTTC.

This sequence joins TRBV7-8 and TRBJ2-7; 8 nucleotides align to TRBD2. The CDR3 runs 15 residues. Looked up from germline, CDR1 is SGHVS and CDR2 is FQNEAQ. V lost 5 bases to trimming and J lost 2 bases; unmatched junction nucleotides: 8. CDR3: CASSPRVSGTYEQYF. The CDR3 DNA reads as TGTGCCAGCAGCCCTCGGGTTAGCGGGACCTACGAGCAGTACTTC.

The V call is TRBV27, the J call TRBJ1-2; 7 bases are shared with TRBD1. V was clipped by 5 bases and J by 5 bases; unmatched bases: 8. The CDR3 extends over 14 amino acids. The germline V gene has CDR1 MNHEY and CDR2 SMNVEV (reference sequence). The CDR3 nucleotides are TGTGCCAGCAGTCCCCAGCGGACAGGTTATGGCTACACCTTC. Its protein is CASSPQRTGYGYTF.

This clone was detected only a few times. The V and J genes are TRBV27 and TRBJ1-2, with 7 nucleotides matching TRBD1. Germline V lookup: CDR1 MNHEY, CDR2 SMNVEV (reference sequence). V shed 3 bases, J shed 7 bases, and the junction held 8 bases outside the gene matches. The CDR3 length is 14 residues. CDR3 residues: CASSFRTTGSGYTF. In DNA, the CDR3 is TGTGCCAGCAGTTTTAGAACGACAGGGAGTGGCTACACCTTC.

V and J are TRBV6-5 and TRBJ2-5; D is possibly TRBD2 (6 bases). Germline V lookup: CDR1 MNHEY, CDR2 SVGAGI. Trimming stripped 3 bases from V and 3 bases from J, with 11 bases between. The CDR3 is 14 amino acids. CDR3 sequence reads: CASSYREPEETQYF. The CDR3 DNA reads TGTGCCAGCAGTTATCGGGAGCCCGAAGAGACCCAGTACTTC.

This chain joins TRBV7-3 and TRBJ2-2; D is undetermined. From germline, CDR1 is SGHTA and CDR2 FQGTGA. The CDR3 consists of 12 residues. V was clipped by 6 bases and J by 5 bases, with 7 bases between them. The CDR3 loop reads CASSSRTGELFF. The CDR3 DNA follows: TGTGCCAGCAGTTCACGGACCGGGGAGCTGTTTTTT. The whole variable domain, remainder taken from reference TRBV7-3 and TRBJ2-2, is GAGVSQTPSNKVTEKGKYVELRCDPISGHTALYWYRQSLGQGPEFLIYFQGTGAADDSGLPNDRFFAVRPEGSVSTLKIQRTERGDSAVYLCASSSRTGELFFGEGSRLTVL.

The chain employs TRBV27 and TRBJ1-1, with TRBD1 matching 12 bases. This CDR3 comprises 17 residues. CDR1 MNHEY and CDR2 SMNVEV come from the germline V gene (reference sequence). J lost 3 bases, V lost 5 bases, and 10 bases had no gene match. The CDR3 sequence is CASSLSRDRGRDTEAFF. CDR3 coding DNA: TGTGCCAGCAGTCTCTCTCGGGACAGGGGGCGAGACACTGAAGCTTTCTTT.

The rearrangement joins TRBV20-1 to TRBJ2-1; D not resolved. The ends were cut back, 2 bases at V and 8 bases at J, with 7 bases in the middle. This CDR3 spans 11 amino acids. In germline, CDR1 is DFQATT, CDR2 SNEGSKA (reference sequence). Here the CDR3 DNA reads TGCAGTGCTAGAACAAGCGATGAGCAGTTCTTC. Translating gives CSARTSDEQFF.

This rearrangement joins TRBV6-6 to TRBJ1-1; 7 bases map to TRBD1. CDR3 size: 15 residues. Germline V CDR1 and CDR2: MNHNY, SVGAGI (reference sequence). With V trimmed by 10 bases and J by 5 bases, 16 bases remained unmatched. The DNA of the CDR3 is TGTGCCACGCTCGAGGGGGCTTTGGGTCAGACTGAAGCTTTCTTT. The encoded protein is CATLEGALGQTEAFF.

This clone was counted once. The chain links TRBV14 to TRBJ1-6; D not resolved. V lost 4 bases, J lost 7 bases, and 11 bases lay in between. From germline, CDR1 is SGHDN and CDR2 FVKESK. The CDR3 runs to 14 residues. CDR3 nucleotide sequence: TGTGCCAGCAGCCGGGAGGCTGGCAATTCACCCCTCCACTTT. Translating gives CASSREAGNSPLHF.

V is TRBV5-1 and J is TRBJ2-7; 10 bases map to TRBD1. This CDR3 has 15 amino acids. The V and J ends lost 4 bases and 2 bases, in that order; junction bases with no gene match: 6. CDR1 is SGHRS and CDR2 is YFSETQ in the germline V gene. Here the CDR3 reads CASSLRDRGAYEQYF. As DNA, the CDR3 is TGCGCCAGCAGCCTCCGGGACAGGGGCGCCTACGAGCAGTACTTC.

This chain links TRBV5-1 with TRBJ2-6, with D maybe TRBD2 (6 bases). The CDR3 length is 20 residues. Germline V CDR1 and CDR2: SGHRS, YFSETQ. V was pared by 3 bases and J by 0 bases, with 22 bases between. The CDR3 sequence: CASSSGTGTGEISGANVLTF. CDR3 bases: TGCGCCAGCAGCTCGGGAACCGGGACGGGGGAGATCTCTGGGGCCAACGTCCTGACTTTC. Full variable domain (missing parts from reference TRBV5-1 and TRBJ2-6): KAGVTQTPRYLIKTRGQQVTLSCSPISGHRSVSWYQQTPGQGLQFLFEYFSETQRNKGNFPGRFSGRQFSNSRSEMNVSTLELGDSALYLCASSSGTGTGEISGANVLTFGAGSRLTVL.

This chain uses TRBV28 with TRBJ1-5; 8 nucleotides line up with TRBD1. After removal of 2 bases from V and 3 bases from J, the junction contained 6 bases not matched to a gene. The CDR3 covers 16 residues. Looked up from germline, CDR1 is MDHEN and CDR2 is SYDVKM. The CDR3 sequence: CASSLRTGQVNQPQHF. The CDR3 DNA is TGTGCCAGCAGTTTACGCACGGGACAGGTCAATCAGCCCCAGCATTTT.

V gene TRBV4-3 combines with J gene TRBJ2-2, with D perhaps matching TRBD1 (6 bases). The length of the CDR3 is 15 residues. CDR1 LGHNA and CDR2 YSLEER come from the germline V gene. V lost 0 bases and J 6 bases, leaving 11 bases between the germline ends. This chain's CDR3 is CASSQDGRGPGELFF. The CDR3 DNA is TGCGCCAGCAGCCAAGATGGCAGGGGACCCGGGGAGCTGTTTTTT.

This clone was counted only a few times. This chain connects TRBV19 to TRBJ1-2; 8 nucleotides match TRBD1. This CDR3 is 15 amino acids long. V shed 5 bases, J shed 4 bases, and the junction held 9 bases outside the gene matches. From germline, CDR1 is LNHDA and CDR2 SQIVND (reference sequence). In DNA form, the CDR3 reads TGTGCCAGTAGTTCCGGGACAGGTCCCATCTATGGCTACACCTTC. It specifies CASSSGTGPIYGYTF.

CDR3 DNA: TGTGCCAGCAGTACCCAACAGGGGGTCTATGGCTACACCTTC. Translation gives CASSTQQGVYGYTF. The J gene is TRBJ1-2, the V gene TRBV28, with 8 bases that match TRBD1. Germline CDR1 is MDHEN and CDR2 is SYDVKM. The ends lost 5 bases at V and 4 bases at J; junction bases unmatched: 6. The CDR3 is made up of 14 amino acids.

V usage is TRBV28 and J usage is TRBJ1-1; D is undetermined. Trimming left V 6 bases short and J 11 bases short, with 16 bases between. CDR1 MDHEN and CDR2 SYDVKM come from the germline V gene. CDR3 length equals 12 residues. In nucleotides, the CDR3 is TGTGCCAGCAGAGTGACTGAGGATTGGGCTTTCTTT. It codes for CASRVTEDWAFF.

The chain carries TRBV11-1 and TRBJ2-7; 9 bases align to TRBD2. The CDR3 runs 15 residues. The germline V gene has CDR1 SGHAT and CDR2 FQDESV (reference sequence). Germline trimming cut 5 bases from V and 3 bases from J; bases unmatched to any gene: 8. CDR3 coding DNA: TGTGCCAGCAGCCTGCGTAGCGGGAGTTACTACGAGCAGTACTTC. Translating gives CASSLRSGSYYEQYF.